The 18 T cell receptor beta chains below come from one sample, sequenced in a study of Tregs in tolerant kidney transplant recipients (dated by TCRdb to about 2019). Libraries came from the immunoSEQ multiplex PCR assay. This is the immuneACCESS table as TCRdb keeps it, with only in-frame sequences that have V and J called. A part of the clones is gone; compared with another copy, unresolved V genes explain less than half, and the rest is unexplained. This sample is represented by some 16,000 clones; around 94% of them were singletons. The ten largest clones capture approximately 12% of the sample. The sequenced sample was CD8+ T cells from blood. Receptor source: a human donor in good health.

This clone rates as medium-sized. Written as DNA, the CDR3 is TGTGCCAGCAGCCAAGAGGGCTCTGGGGCCAACGTCCTGACTTTC. Its protein is CASSQEGSGANVLTF. The rearrangement joins TRBV4-2 to TRBJ2-6; D ambiguous. The CDR3 totals 15 residues. Germline V gene lookup returns CDR1 LGHNA and CDR2 YNFKEQ. The V gene lost 0 bases and the J gene lost 0 bases, with 3 bases spanning the gap.

The chain employs TRBV15 and TRBJ2-5, with 7 bases aligning to TRBD2. Trimming removed 0 bases from V and 9 bases from J; junction bases left unmatched: 10. The CDR3 extends over 15 amino acids. From germline, CDR1 is LNHNV and CDR2 YYDKDF (reference sequence). In nucleotides, the CDR3 is TGTGCCACCAGCAGAGACCGGAGCGGGGCCGGGTCCCAGTACTTC. Its protein is CATSRDRSGAGSQYF.

This clone came up a few times. J is TRBJ2-5 and V is TRBV9, with 9 positions matching TRBD1. In germline, CDR1 is SGDLS, CDR2 YYNGEE. This CDR3 comprises 15 residues. With 3 bases clipped from V and 4 bases from J, the junction kept 7 bases outside the gene matches. CDR3 loop: CASSAQMTGGETQYF. DNA for the CDR3: TGTGCCAGCAGCGCACAGATGACAGGGGGAGAGACCCAGTACTTC.

The sample holds one count of this clone. This chain connects TRBV2 to TRBJ2-1; 11 positions match TRBD2. Trimming removed 6 bases from V and 0 bases from J; junction bases left unmatched: 16. CDR3 length equals 20 residues. In germline, CDR1 is SNHLY, CDR2 FYNNEI. For the CDR3, the DNA is TGTGCCAGCAGGGCCCCCCTAGCGGGGGGCCGACCAACCTCCTACAATGAGCAGTTCTTC. It specifies CASRAPLAGGRPTSYNEQFF.

A few counts support this clone. Distinct nucleotide sequences in the sample also encode this CDR3. J is TRBJ2-1 and V is TRBV5-1, with TRBD2 identical over 7 bases. This CDR3 is 14 amino acids long. Germline CDR1 and CDR2: SGHRS and YFSETQ. The V segment lost 2 bases and the J segment 2 bases; nucleotides outside the gene matches: 1. The DNA for the CDR3 is TGCGCCAGCAGCTTCAGCGGGGCCTACAATGAGCAGTTCTTC. Translating gives CASSFSGAYNEQFF.

The rearrangement links TRBV4-1 to TRBJ2-3; TRBD2 agrees at 9 bases. V lost 1 base to trimming and J lost 0 bases; unmatched junction nucleotides: 11. Germline assignment: CDR1 MGHRA and CDR2 YSYEKL. The CDR3 is made up of 19 amino acids. The CDR3 loop is CASSQVYSRAGGSTDTQYF. CDR3 sequence (DNA): TGCGCCAGCAGCCAAGTTTACTCTCGAGCGGGGGGAAGCACAGATACGCAGTATTTT.

This clone was observed once. J is TRBJ2-3 and V is TRBV7-6; D is undetermined. Germline-derived CDR1 and CDR2 are SGHVS and FNYEAQ. The CDR3 has 17 amino acids. V lost 1 base to trimming and J lost 12 bases, with 26 bases between them. In DNA form, the CDR3 reads TGTGCCAGCAGCTTAGGTTCAGGTGGGCTCGTGAGCCGCCACCAGTATTTT. Amino acid sequence: CASSLGSGGLVSRHQYF.

A remark on this clone: Other nucleotide sequences in the sample specify the same CDR3. V usage is TRBV6-4 and J usage is TRBJ1-5, with D uncertain. Germline CDR1 is MRHNA and CDR2 is SNTAGT. This CDR3 has 13 amino acids. The V end lost 8 bases, the J end lost 3 bases, and 11 bases lay between the germline ends. CDR3 amino acids: CASYRLLNQPQHF. CDR3 DNA: TGTGCCAGCTATCGATTGCTCAATCAGCCCCAGCATTTT.

This chain connects TRBV13 to TRBJ1-5, with 9 bases fitting TRBD1. Germline assignment: CDR1 PRHDT and CDR2 FYEKMQ (reference sequence). The CDR3 sequence is 14 residues long. The junction had 5 bases not matched to a gene; V was cut back by 5 bases and J by 6 bases. The CDR3 DNA is TGTGCCAGCAGCATGGGACAGGGCGTTCAGCCCCAGCATTTT. Its translation is CASSMGQGVQPQHF.

The V call is TRBV6-5, the J call TRBJ1-6; D gene unclear. Trimming took off 0 bases at V and 1 base at J, with 7 bases between the two ends. Germline V gene data show CDR1 as MNHEY and CDR2 as SVGAGI. This CDR3 has 16 amino acids. Here the CDR3 reads CASSYSRGSYNSPLHF. CDR3 DNA sequence: TGTGCCAGCAGTTACTCGAGAGGATCCTATAATTCACCCCTCCACTTT.

The J gene is TRBJ2-7, the V gene TRBV6-5; a weak D match, TRBD1 (6 bases). The CDR3 extends over 12 amino acids. CDR1 is MNHEY and CDR2 is SVGAGI in the germline V gene. V shed 5 bases and J shed 3 bases, with 8 bases lying between them. CDR3 coding DNA: TGTGCCAGCAGTCAAGGGGGCTACGAGCAGTACTTC. Translation: CASSQGGYEQYF.

This clone was seen a single time. The chain links TRBV7-9 to TRBJ2-1, with a tentative D call TRBD2 (6 bases). CDR1 and CDR2 from the germline V gene are SEHNR and FQNEAQ (reference sequence). V lost 5 bases and J lost 2, with 13 bases in between. The CDR3 contains 15 residues. Here the CDR3 DNA reads TGTGCCAGCAGCCCAGTCGGAGGGGCCTACAATGAGCAGTTCTTC. Its protein is CASSPVGGAYNEQFF.

The rearrangement joins TRBV5-1 to TRBJ1-4; D is uncertain. This CDR3 has 13 amino acids. The V end lost 5 bases, the J end lost 8 bases, and 13 bases lay between the germline ends. Germline loops: CDR1 SGHRS, CDR2 YFSETQ. The CDR3: CASRGDNEEKLFF. Here the CDR3 DNA reads TGCGCCAGCAGAGGTGACAACGAAGAAAAACTGTTTTTT.

V is TRBV2 and J is TRBJ1-3; 7 bases align to TRBD1. Trimming took 6 bases from V and 2 from J; bases not matched to a gene: 10. Per germline, CDR1 SNHLY and CDR2 FYNNEI. The CDR3 extends over 16 amino acids. CDR3 sequence: CASSHRGGPPGNTIYF. CDR3 nucleotide sequence: TGTGCCAGCAGCCACAGGGGAGGACCCCCTGGAAACACCATATATTTT.

The chain employs TRBV4-3 and TRBJ2-7; D is tentatively TRBD1 or TRBD2 (5 bases each). The CDR3 totals 17 residues. The germline V and J ends were trimmed by 0 bases and 0 bases, with 15 bases remaining between them. Germline V gene lookup returns CDR1 LGHNA and CDR2 YSLEER. CDR3 residues: CASSQEGTQEPSYEQYF. The CDR3 coding sequence is TGCGCCAGCAGCCAAGAAGGGACCCAGGAGCCCTCCTACGAGCAGTACTTC.

This clone was seen a single time. Other DNA sequences within the sample encode an identical CDR3. The chain uses TRBV19 and TRBJ2-1, with D hard to call. CDR1 is LNHDA, CDR2 SQIVND, per germline (reference sequence). V was trimmed by 3 bases and J by 0 bases, leaving 6 bases between them. This CDR3 is built from 14 residues. This CDR3 reads CASSIGSSYNEQFF. The CDR3 nucleotides are TGTGCCAGTAGTATCGGTAGCTCCTACAATGAGCAGTTCTTC.

This chain uses TRBV9 with TRBJ2-7; the D gene is possibly TRBD1 (5 bases). The germline gives CDR1 SGDLS, CDR2 YYNGEE. V was cut by 0 bases and J by 2 bases, with 12 bases left in between. The CDR3 runs to 15 residues. Here the CDR3 DNA reads TGTGCCAGCAGCGTAGAGGGGAAATGGCCCTACGAGCAGTACTTC. Protein: CASSVEGKWPYEQYF.

The chain links TRBV7-2 to TRBJ1-1; D is uncertain. Germline V gene sequence: CDR1 SGHTA, CDR2 FQGNSA. The CDR3 is 14 residues long. The V end was cut by 2 bases, the J end by 1 base, with 8 bases between. CDR3 amino acids: CASSLPGSNTEAFF. In nucleotides, the CDR3 is TGTGCCAGCAGCTTACCAGGCTCGAACACTGAAGCTTTCTTT. Complete variable domain (other parts from reference TRBV7-2 and TRBJ1-1): GAGVSQSPSNKVTEKGKDVELRCDPISGHTALYWYRQSLGQGLEFLIYFQGNSAPDKSGLPSDRFSAERTGGSVSTLTIQRTQQEDSAVYLCASSLPGSNTEAFFGQGTRLTVV.